The T cell receptor beta chain under discussion was sequenced for a study of CD8+CD57+ T cells in acquired aplastic anemia. Using genomic DNA as the template, TCR beta VDJ and CDR3 profiling was carried out. TCRdb re-called the reads with MiXCR, one entry per CDR3 protein. Of hundreds of thousands of distinct CDR3 sequences listed, 50% to 70% are singletons. Germline V gene lookup returns CDR1 LNHDA and CDR2 SQIVND (reference sequence). V lost 2 bases and J lost 6, with 14 bases in between. This CDR3 has 15 residues. This sequence was found in a human donor with severe aplastic anemia or a healthy control (not recorded which). The sample consisted of sorted CD4+, CD8+, or CD8+CD57+ T cells (not recorded which) from PBMCs. The chain carries TRBV19 and TRBJ1-5; no definite D call. CDR3 sequence: CASSIRFERSQPQHF. DNA of the CDR3: TGTGCCAGTAGTATAAGGTTCGAACGGAGTCAGCCCCAGCATTTT.